This TCR beta chain was recovered during a study of blood T cells in healthy people across ages. A J-beta primer mix and a sample-barcoded 5' primer were used in a second PCR of roughly 7 to 12 cycles. TCRdb independently ran MiXCR on the 5' RACE reads; one entry per CDR3 protein. The sample holds some 1 million distinct CDR3 sequences; 40% to 45% are singletons and the top ten take approximately 17%. Material: blood. This TCR was sampled from a woman in her fifties or sixties in good health.

CDR3 nucleotides: TGTGCCAGCAGCCTAAGCGGGAGGGCAGCCAAAAACATTCAGTACTTC. Translating it yields CASSLSGRAAKNIQYF. The chain combines TRBV7-9 with TRBJ2-4; 10 bases align to TRBD2. Germline V gene lookup returns CDR1 SEHNR and CDR2 FQNEAQ (reference sequence). The CDR3 covers 16 residues. V was clipped by 5 bases and J by 0 bases; unmatched bases: 4.